The 23 T cell receptor beta chains below were found in one sample sequenced in a study of PD-L1 blockade in urothelial cancer. Only in-frame clones appear in the TCRdb table, and some are missing; sequencing was by immunoSEQ multiplex PCR. Of 75,000 to 90,000 clones in the sample, roughly 82% were seen once. The sequencing used PBMCs, collected around atezolizumab (anti-PD-L1) treatment. The receptor set was obtained from a man aged 65 to 85 with urothelial cancer.

The rearrangement joins TRBV19 to TRBJ2-7; the match to TRBD1 covers 10 bases. Germline loops: CDR1 LNHDA, CDR2 SQIVND (reference sequence). The CDR3 has 14 residues. After removal of 6 bases from V and 3 bases from J, the junction contained 5 bases not matched to a gene. The CDR3 loop reads CASRAGQGNYEQYF. The CDR3 bases are TGTGCCAGTAGAGCGGGACAGGGGAACTACGAGCAGTACTTC.

This clone was observed once. The V call is TRBV25-1, the J call TRBJ1-1; no clear D gene. The CDR3 runs to 12 residues. Per the germline V gene, CDR1 is MGHDK and CDR2 is SYGVNS. V was cut by 4 bases and J by 7 bases, with 10 bases left in between. The CDR3 nucleotides read TGTGCCAGCAGTGGTCCGAGGGTTGAAGCTTTCTTT. This codes for CASSGPRVEAFF. The full variable domain, its missing parts supplied by reference TRBV25-1 and TRBJ1-1, is EADIYQTPRYLVIGTGKKITLECSQTMGHDKMYWYQQDPGMELHLIHYSYGVNSTEKGDLSSESTVSRIRTEHFPLTLESARPSHTSQYLCASSGPRVEAFFGQGTRLTVV.

The gene calls are TRBV30 and TRBJ2-3, with 13 positions matching TRBD2. The V and J ends lost 5 bases and 2 bases, in that order; junction bases with no gene match: 4. The CDR3 has 15 residues. Germline-derived CDR1 and CDR2 are GTSNPN and SVGIG (reference sequence). DNA of the CDR3: TGTGCCTGGGAACTAGCGGGAGGGTTCACAGATACGCAGTATTTT. Translation gives CAWELAGGFTDTQYF.

This chain uses TRBV14 with TRBJ2-1; D is uncertain. Germline CDR1 and CDR2: SGHDN and FVKESK. CDR3 size: 12 residues. Trimming pared 4 bases from V and 8 bases from J, leaving 9 bases between. The DNA for the CDR3 is TGTGCCAGCAGCCCGAGTCTAGATGAGCAGTTCTTC. Residues: CASSPSLDEQFF. Variable domain in full (rest from reference TRBV14 and TRBJ2-1): EAGVTQFPSHSVIEKGQTVTLRCDPISGHDNLYWYRRVMGKEIKFLLHFVKESKQDESGMPNNRFLAERTGGTYSTLKVQPAELEDSGVYFCASSPSLDEQFFGPGTRLTVL.

There are a few counts of this clone. CDR3 bases: TGTGCCAGCAGCATCACTCCCGGGACAGGGTGGAATGAGCAGTTCTTC. Protein sequence: CASSITPGTGWNEQFF. The gene calls are TRBV7-3 and TRBJ2-1, with 9 bases lining up with TRBD1. The CDR3 spans 16 residues. Germline V lookup: CDR1 SGHTA, CDR2 FQGTGA. V lost 5 bases, J lost 7 bases, and 12 bases stayed unmatched.

The V gene is TRBV4-3, the J gene TRBJ2-1, with a possible D match to TRBD2 (6 bases). The germline V gene encodes CDR1 LGHNA and CDR2 YSLEER. The length of the CDR3 is 17 residues. Trimming took off 1 base at V and 6 bases at J, with 19 bases between the two ends. The CDR3 region is CASSQVGGNSVSNEQFF. For the CDR3, the DNA is TGCGCCAGCAGCCAAGTTGGGGGGAACTCCGTATCCAATGAGCAGTTCTTC.

The V call is TRBV5-5, the J call TRBJ1-6; perhaps TRBD1 as D (5 bases). Germline V lookup: CDR1 SGHKS, CDR2 YYEKEE (reference sequence). V was cut by 0 bases and J by 8 bases, with 12 bases left in between. The CDR3 runs to 15 residues. The CDR3 DNA reads as TGTGCCAGCAGCTTGGCTGGGAAAGGGGATTCACCCCTCCACTTT. Protein product: CASSLAGKGDSPLHF. Filled out from reference TRBV5-5 and TRBJ1-6, the complete variable domain reads DAGVTQSPTHLIKTRGQQVTLRCSPISGHKSVSWYQQVLGQGPQFIFQYYEKEERGRGNFPDRFSARQFPNYSSELNVNALLLGDSALYLCASSLAGKGDSPLHFGNGTRLTVT.

The rearrangement joins TRBV5-4 to TRBJ1-1; D unclear. Germline V gene sequence: CDR1 SGHNT, CDR2 YYREEE (reference sequence). The V end lost 0 bases, the J end lost 1 base, and 4 bases lay between the germline ends. The CDR3 covers 13 residues. The CDR3 DNA sequence: TGTGCCAGCAGCTTGGACAGGAACACTGAAGCTTTCTTT. This encodes CASSLDRNTEAFF.

V and J are TRBV19 and TRBJ1-2, with 7 bases lining up with TRBD1. The CDR3 totals 12 residues. Losses at the gene ends were 5 bases for V and 7 bases for J; bases not matched to a gene: 4. CDR1 and CDR2 (germline): LNHDA, SQIVND (reference sequence). The CDR3 coding sequence is TGTGCCAGTAGTCTGACAGGGAGTGGCTACACCTTC. Protein sequence: CASSLTGSGYTF.

The chain links TRBV27 to TRBJ1-4; D unclear. Trimming cost V 6 bases and J 0 bases, with 20 bases left between them. Looked up from germline, CDR1 is MNHEY and CDR2 is SMNVEV (reference sequence). CDR3 length: 18 amino acids. The CDR3 protein is CASSRLPGSHATNEKLFF. CDR3 coding DNA: TGTGCCAGCAGCCGCCTCCCAGGAAGCCATGCAACTAATGAAAAACTGTTTTTT. Drawing the rest from reference TRBV27 and TRBJ1-4, the complete variable domain is EAQVTQNPRYLITVTGKKLTVTCSQNMNHEYMSWYRQDPGLGLRQIYYSMNVEVTDKGDVPEGYKVSRKEKRNFPLILESPSPNQTSLYFCASSRLPGSHATNEKLFFGSGTQLSVL.

This chain links TRBV6-5 with TRBJ2-1, with 14 nucleotides matching TRBD2. The CDR3 spans 13 residues. Germline V gives CDR1 MNHEY, CDR2 SVGAGI. V lost 7 bases and J lost 9; bases outside the gene matches: 2. CDR3 bases: TGTGCCAGCACCGGACTAGCGGGGGGTGAGCAGTTCTTC. Protein product: CASTGLAGGEQFF.

The rearrangement joins TRBV2 to TRBJ2-1, with 8 nucleotides matching TRBD1. CDR1 and CDR2 from the germline V gene are SNHLY and FYNNEI. J was trimmed by 7 bases and V by 6 bases; bases with no gene match: 5. The CDR3 runs to 13 residues. The CDR3 is CASRDRVQNEQFF. For the CDR3, the DNA is TGTGCCAGCAGGGACAGGGTTCAGAATGAGCAGTTCTTC.

This chain uses TRBV19 with TRBJ2-7; D is uncertain. The length of the CDR3 is 13 residues. CDR1 and CDR2 from the germline V gene are LNHDA and SQIVND (reference sequence). V was shortened by 4 bases and J by 2 bases, with 9 bases between the two germline ends. CDR3 sequence (DNA): TGTGCCAGTAGTACCTCCCTCGCCTACGAGCAGTACTTC. Protein sequence: CASSTSLAYEQYF.

This clone is a singleton in its sample. The V gene is TRBV5-1, the J gene TRBJ2-7, with D perhaps matching TRBD2 (5 bases). Germline V gene data show CDR1 as SGHRS and CDR2 as YFSETQ. V was pared by 4 bases and J by 2 bases, with 25 bases between. CDR3 length: 18 residues. In DNA form, the CDR3 reads TGCGCCAGCAGCCCCCAGCGGCCGGGGTTATTTGAGACCTACGAGCAGTACTTC. It codes for CASSPQRPGLFETYEQYF.

The CDR3 spells CASSFTGGSNYGYTF. The CDR3 DNA reads as TGTGCCAGCAGCTTTACAGGGGGCTCAAACTATGGCTACACCTTC. The genes are TRBV7-9 and TRBJ1-2; 9 positions agree with TRBD1. CDR1 is SEHNR and CDR2 is FQNEAQ in the germline V gene (reference sequence). V lost 3 bases, J lost 2 bases, and 4 bases stayed unmatched. The CDR3 sequence is 15 residues long.

The genes are TRBV27 and TRBJ2-7, with 8 bases lining up with TRBD1. After removal of 1 base from V and 5 bases from J, the junction contained 4 bases not matched to a gene. The CDR3 has 14 amino acids. Germline V gives CDR1 MNHEY, CDR2 SMNVEV (reference sequence). Here the CDR3 DNA reads TGTGCCAGCAGTTTATGGGACAGGTCCCACGAGCAGTACTTC. Its translation: CASSLWDRSHEQYF.

The chain couples TRBV5-4 to TRBJ2-5; D possibly corresponds to TRBD1 (5 bases). The germline V gene has CDR1 SGHNT and CDR2 YYREEE (reference sequence). CDR3 length: 15 residues. V was pared by 1 base and J by 0 bases, with 10 bases between. The DNA of the CDR3 is TGTGCCAGCAGCTTGACAGGATCGTACCAAGAGACCCAGTACTTC. Protein sequence: CASSLTGSYQETQYF.

A few counts support this clone. The chain links TRBV18 to TRBJ2-6; maybe TRBD2 (5 bases). V was cut by 1 base and J by 1 base, with 11 bases left in between. The V gene's germline CDR1 is KGHSH and CDR2 LQKENI. CDR3 size: 17 residues. The CDR3 nucleotides read TGTGCCAGCTCACCACAGGAGGTCCGTTCTGGGGCCAACGTCCTGACTTTC. This translates into CASSPQEVRSGANVLTF.

A few counts support this clone. Here the CDR3 DNA reads TGTGCCAGCAGCCCCCCAGGGGGAGGGACCCAGTACTTC. Protein: CASSPPGGGTQYF. This rearrangement joins TRBV7-2 to TRBJ2-5, with D tentatively TRBD1 (7 bases). Trimming pared 5 bases from V and 7 bases from J, leaving 14 bases between. The CDR3 has 13 residues. CDR1 SGHTA and CDR2 FQGNSA come from the germline V gene.

The genes are TRBV5-1 and TRBJ2-2; D possibly corresponds to TRBD2 (5 bases). The CDR3 has 16 amino acids. Germline CDR1 and CDR2: SGHRS and YFSETQ. Between the trimmed V and J ends, which lost 4 bases and 2 bases, there was a span of 15 bases. The CDR3: CASSRYHGENTGELFF. For the CDR3, the DNA is TGCGCCAGCAGCCGATATCACGGGGAAAACACCGGGGAGCTGTTTTTT. Looking up the rest from reference TRBV5-1 and TRBJ2-2 gives the full variable domain: KAGVTQTPRYLIKTRGQQVTLSCSPISGHRSVSWYQQTPGQGLQFLFEYFSETQRNKGNFPGRFSGRQFSNSRSEMNVSTLELGDSALYLCASSRYHGENTGELFFGEGSRLTVL.

The V and J genes are TRBV5-1 and TRBJ2-2; D perhaps matches TRBD2 (5 bases). V shed 4 bases and J shed 1 base, with 11 bases lying between them. Germline CDR1 is SGHRS and CDR2 is YFSETQ. The CDR3 runs 15 residues. The CDR3 DNA sequence: TGCGCCAGCAGCCTACGAGGGCTGAACACCGGGGAGCTGTTTTTT. Amino acid sequence: CASSLRGLNTGELFF.

The chain joins TRBV28 to TRBJ2-1; 7 nucleotides line up with TRBD1. The V gene's germline CDR1 is MDHEN and CDR2 SYDVKM. The CDR3 totals 16 residues. V gave up 5 bases and J gave up 5 bases; unmatched junction bases: 12. CDR3 nucleotides: TGTGCCAGCAGTCAAGGGGGCGGGTGGACAAACAATGAGCAGTTCTTC. Translating it yields CASSQGGGWTNNEQFF.

CDR3 loop: CASSWGRVDTEAFF. The CDR3 nucleotides read TGTGCCAGCAGCTGGGGCAGGGTTGACACTGAAGCTTTCTTT. The chain employs TRBV5-6 and TRBJ1-1; D perhaps matches TRBD1 (5 bases). V lost 3 bases to trimming and J lost 3 bases, with 12 bases between them. CDR3 length equals 14 residues. Germline loops: CDR1 SGHDT, CDR2 YYEEEE.